The 18 T cell receptor beta chains listed next were all sequenced from one sample in a study of blood T cell repertoires in COVID-19. The table came from immunoSEQ multiplex PCR; TCRdb's copy has only in-frame clones and leaves some out. The sample includes tens of thousands of clones, 65% to 85% of them seen just once. Sequencing was carried out using peripheral blood. The receptors come from a man at least 80 years old with active or convalescent COVID-19.

The chain has TRBV19 and TRBJ2-1, with TRBD2 identical over 11 bases. Per the germline V gene, CDR1 is LNHDA and CDR2 is SQIVND (reference sequence). The CDR3 is made up of 15 amino acids. V trimming: 6 bases; J trimming: 4 bases; junction bases outside the gene matches: 5. The CDR3 here is CASRPLAGGYNEQFF. The CDR3 region has the DNA TGTGCCAGTAGACCTCTAGCGGGAGGTTACAATGAGCAGTTCTTC.

This clone was found a few times. This chain joins TRBV6-5 and TRBJ1-5, with 8 bases fitting TRBD1. Trimming took 6 bases from V and 4 from J; bases not matched to a gene: 8. The CDR3 length is 15 residues. Germline-derived CDR1 and CDR2 are MNHEY and SVGAGI. DNA of the CDR3: TGTGCCAGCAGGCCAACAGGGGGACAAAATCAGCCCCAGCATTTT. Amino acid sequence: CASRPTGGQNQPQHF.

This chain uses TRBV10-2 with TRBJ1-3; 9 positions agree with TRBD1. Trimming removed 7 bases from V and 4 bases from J; junction bases left unmatched: 5. The CDR3 is 14 residues long. Germline V gives CDR1 WSHSY, CDR2 SAAADI. The CDR3 region is CASKGTGYGNTIYF. The CDR3 region has the DNA TGCGCCAGCAAGGGGACAGGGTACGGAAACACCATATATTTT.

The gene calls are TRBV10-2 and TRBJ1-2, with 9 bases that match TRBD1. The CDR3 covers 15 residues. CDR1 and CDR2 (germline): WSHSY, SAAADI. V dropped 6 bases and J dropped 2; count of bases not matched to a gene: 7. The CDR3: CASRAGTGRNYGYTF. As DNA, the CDR3 is TGCGCCAGCAGAGCCGGGACAGGGCGAAACTATGGCTACACCTTC.

The chain couples TRBV7-2 to TRBJ1-5; perhaps TRBD1 as D (5 bases). The V gene lost 7 bases and the J gene lost 1 base, with 23 bases spanning the gap. Germline V gene data show CDR1 as SGHTA and CDR2 as FQGNSA. CDR3 length: 18 residues. In DNA, the CDR3 is TGTGCCAGCAACAAAAACTCAGGGAAGATAAGGAGCAATCAGCCCCAGCATTTT. It encodes CASNKNSGKIRSNQPQHF.

The V call is TRBV25-1, the J call TRBJ1-2, with D perhaps matching TRBD1 (6 bases). Germline CDR1 and CDR2: MGHDK and SYGVNS. V lost 4 bases and J 5 bases, leaving 14 bases between the germline ends. There are 14 residues in the CDR3. CDR3 loop: CASSAILGGYGYTF. Here the CDR3 DNA reads TGTGCCAGCAGTGCCATCTTAGGGGGATATGGCTACACCTTC.

The rearrangement uses TRBV7-3 and TRBJ2-1; 9 bases agree with TRBD2. J was trimmed by 9 bases and V by 5 bases; bases with no gene match: 14. The CDR3 is made up of 16 amino acids. Germline CDR1 is SGHTA and CDR2 is FQGTGA. The CDR3 protein is CASSNGLASKGSEQFF. CDR3 nucleotides: TGTGCCAGCAGCAATGGACTAGCGAGTAAAGGAAGTGAGCAGTTCTTC.

The chain employs TRBV19 and TRBJ1-6, with TRBD1 matching 10 bases. The ends lost 3 bases at V and 10 bases at J; junction bases unmatched: 6. Per germline, CDR1 LNHDA and CDR2 SQIVND (reference sequence). The CDR3 totals 15 residues. CDR3 coding DNA: TGTGCCAGTAGTATGCGACAGGGGGCAGGGTCACCCCTCCACTTT. It translates to CASSMRQGAGSPLHF.

This clone was detected only once. The chain is built from TRBV21-1 and TRBJ2-4; TRBD2, the table's D call, was not compared with the DNA. TRBV21-1 is classified as a pseudogene. This CDR3 comprises 16 residues. The CDR3 here is CASSTQGSGVRNIQYF. The CDR3 region has the DNA TGTGCCAGCAGCACCCAAGGTAGCGGGGTGAGAAACATTCAGTACTTC.

V and J are TRBV23-1 and TRBJ2-7; 11 bases are shared with TRBD2. TRBV23-1 is labeled an ORF, and its function is uncertain. Trimming took 9 bases from V and 3 from J; bases not matched to a gene: 7. The CDR3 runs to 14 residues. The CDR3 nucleotides are TGCGCCAGTAATGTAGCGGGAGGGGTCTACGAGCAGTACTTC. This codes for CASNVAGGVYEQYF.

The V gene is TRBV27, the J gene TRBJ1-2; 7 positions match TRBD1. Trimming removed 4 bases from V and 4 bases from J; junction bases left unmatched: 12. Germline V gene data show CDR1 as MNHEY and CDR2 as SMNVEV (reference sequence). There are 16 residues in the CDR3. The CDR3 here is CASSSIYRGLRYGYTF. Here the CDR3 DNA reads TGTGCCAGCAGTTCAATTTACAGGGGCCTCCGCTATGGCTACACCTTC.

In this sample, this clone turned up a few times. Other DNA variants within this sample encode the same CDR3. This sequence joins TRBV3-1 (or the pseudogene TRBV3-2) and TRBJ1-3; D gene uncertain. The length of the CDR3 is 12 residues. Germline V CDR1 and CDR2: LGHDT, YNNKEL (reference sequence). Trimming took 3 bases from V and 4 from J, leaving 4 bases between them. CDR3 nucleotide sequence: TGTGCCAGCAGCCATCAGGGAAACACCATATATTTT. Amino acid sequence: CASSHQGNTIYF.

This sequence joins TRBV5-6 and TRBJ1-2, with D perhaps TRBD1 (5 bases). The germline CDR1 and CDR2 sequences are SGHDT and YYEEEE. The CDR3 extends over 14 amino acids. V was clipped by 3 bases and J by 2 bases, with 11 bases between them. The CDR3 here is CASSSLGQNYGYTF. CDR3 DNA: TGTGCCAGCAGCTCCTTGGGGCAGAACTATGGCTACACCTTC.

This clone turned up a few times. The rearrangement links TRBV5-1 to TRBJ1-6; D may be TRBD1 (5 bases). Germline V CDR1 and CDR2: SGHRS, YFSETQ. The CDR3 length is 15 residues. Trimming removed 2 bases from V and 5 bases from J, with 11 bases in between. The CDR3 sequence: CASSFGGRDNSPLHF. The CDR3 DNA follows: TGCGCCAGCAGCTTCGGGGGACGCGATAATTCACCCCTCCACTTT.

The V and J genes are TRBV14 and TRBJ2-1, with TRBD1 matching over 11 bases. There are 14 residues in the CDR3. The J segment lost 8 bases and the V segment lost 1 base, leaving 1 base of the junction unmatched. Germline CDR1 reads SGHDN; CDR2 reads FVKESK. The CDR3 reads CASSQGTGGYEQFF. Here the CDR3 DNA reads TGTGCCAGCAGCCAAGGGACAGGGGGCTATGAGCAGTTCTTC.

This clone was picked up a small number of times. The chain combines TRBV19 with TRBJ2-1; 9 positions agree with TRBD1. Germline trimming cut 3 bases from V and 4 bases from J; bases unmatched to any gene: 7. CDR1 is LNHDA, CDR2 SQIVND, per germline (reference sequence). The CDR3 totals 16 residues. DNA of the CDR3: TGTGCCAGTAGTATTATGGACAGGGGTTATTACAATGAGCAGTTCTTC. It translates to CASSIMDRGYYNEQFF.

V gene TRBV3-1 (or the pseudogene TRBV3-2) combines with J gene TRBJ2-7; 9 bases are shared with TRBD1. V shed 6 bases and J 3 bases; nucleotides not matched to a gene: 9. CDR1 and CDR2 from the germline V gene are LGHDT and YNNKEL (reference sequence). This CDR3 contains 15 residues. As DNA, the CDR3 is TGTGCCAGCAGAAGAGGGACAGGGAACTTCTACGAGCAGTACTTC. This gives the protein CASRRGTGNFYEQYF.

The CDR3: CASSLVRGPAYGYTF. The CDR3 nucleotides read TGCGCCAGCAGCTTGGTGCGAGGTCCGGCCTATGGCTACACCTTC. The gene calls are TRBV5-1 and TRBJ1-2; D gene unclear. The CDR3 contains 15 residues. From germline, CDR1 is SGHRS and CDR2 YFSETQ. V lost 0 bases to trimming and J lost 4 bases, with 13 bases between them. The full variable domain, rest sourced from reference TRBV5-1 and TRBJ1-2, is KAGVTQTPRYLIKTRGQQVTLSCSPISGHRSVSWYQQTPGQGLQFLFEYFSETQRNKGNFPGRFSGRQFSNSRSEMNVSTLELGDSALYLCASSLVRGPAYGYTFGSGTRLTVV.